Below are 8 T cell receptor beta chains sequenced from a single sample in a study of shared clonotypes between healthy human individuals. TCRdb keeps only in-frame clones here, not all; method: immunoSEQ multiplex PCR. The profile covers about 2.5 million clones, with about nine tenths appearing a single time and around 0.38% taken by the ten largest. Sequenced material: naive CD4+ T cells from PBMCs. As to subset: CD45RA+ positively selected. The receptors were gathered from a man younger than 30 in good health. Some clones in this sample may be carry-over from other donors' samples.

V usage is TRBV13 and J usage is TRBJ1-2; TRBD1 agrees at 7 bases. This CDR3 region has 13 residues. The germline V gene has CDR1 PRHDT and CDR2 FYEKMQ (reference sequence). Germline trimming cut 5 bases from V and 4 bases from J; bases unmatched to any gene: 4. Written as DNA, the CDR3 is TGTGCCAGCAGCCGGACAGGCACCTATGGCTACACCTTC. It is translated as CASSRTGTYGYTF.

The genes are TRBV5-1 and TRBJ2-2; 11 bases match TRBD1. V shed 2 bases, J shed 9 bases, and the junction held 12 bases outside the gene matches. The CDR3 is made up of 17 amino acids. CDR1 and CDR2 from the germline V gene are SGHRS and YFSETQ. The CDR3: CASSFAPGQGAGRELFF. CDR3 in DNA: TGCGCCAGCAGCTTCGCTCCCGGACAGGGGGCAGGAAGGGAGCTGTTTTTT.

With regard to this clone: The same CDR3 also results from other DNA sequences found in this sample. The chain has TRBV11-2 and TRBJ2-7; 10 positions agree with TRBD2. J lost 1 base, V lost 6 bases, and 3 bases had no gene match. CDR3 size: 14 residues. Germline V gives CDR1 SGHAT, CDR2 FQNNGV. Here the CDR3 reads CASSLAGVSYEQYF. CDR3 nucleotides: TGTGCCAGCAGTCTAGCGGGAGTATCCTACGAGCAGTACTTC. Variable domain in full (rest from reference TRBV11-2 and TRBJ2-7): EAGVAQSPRYKIIEKRQSVAFWCNPISGHATLYWYQQILGQGPKLLIQFQNNGVVDDSQLPKDRFSAERLKGVDSTLKIQPAKLEDSAVYLCASSLAGVSYEQYFGPGTRLTVT.

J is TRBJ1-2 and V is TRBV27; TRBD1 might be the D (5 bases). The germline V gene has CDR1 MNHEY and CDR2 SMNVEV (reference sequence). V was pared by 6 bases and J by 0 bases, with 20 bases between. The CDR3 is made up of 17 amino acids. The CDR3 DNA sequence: TGTGCCAGCAGCCCATCCTGGTTGGAGACAGCTAACTATGGCTACACCTTC. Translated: CASSPSWLETANYGYTF.

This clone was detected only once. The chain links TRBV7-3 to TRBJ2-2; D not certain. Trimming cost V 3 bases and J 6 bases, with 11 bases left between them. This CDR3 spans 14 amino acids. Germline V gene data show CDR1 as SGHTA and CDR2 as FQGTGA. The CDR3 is CASSFAQPPGELFF. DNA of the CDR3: TGTGCCAGCAGCTTTGCGCAGCCCCCCGGGGAGCTGTTTTTT.

The CDR3 loop reads CASSLDRLNSPLHF. The CDR3 nucleotides read TGCGCCAGCAGCTTGGACAGGTTGAATTCACCCCTCCACTTT. V gene TRBV5-1 combines with J gene TRBJ1-6; maybe TRBD1 (5 bases). The CDR3 contains 14 residues. V lost 0 bases and J 7 bases, leaving 8 bases between the germline ends. Germline V CDR1 and CDR2: SGHRS, YFSETQ.

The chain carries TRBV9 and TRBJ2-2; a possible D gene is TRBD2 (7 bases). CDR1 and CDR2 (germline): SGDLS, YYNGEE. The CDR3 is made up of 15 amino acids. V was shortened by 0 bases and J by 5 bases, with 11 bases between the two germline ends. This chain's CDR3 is CASSVGTRGTGELFF. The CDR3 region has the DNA TGTGCCAGCAGCGTAGGGACTAGGGGGACCGGGGAGCTGTTTTTT. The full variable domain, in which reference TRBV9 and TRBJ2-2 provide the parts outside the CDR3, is DSGVTQTPKHLITATGQRVTLRCSPRSGDLSVYWYQQSLDQGLQFLIQYYNGEERAKGNILERFSAQQFPDLHSELNLSSLELGDSALYFCASSVGTRGTGELFFGEGSRLTVL.

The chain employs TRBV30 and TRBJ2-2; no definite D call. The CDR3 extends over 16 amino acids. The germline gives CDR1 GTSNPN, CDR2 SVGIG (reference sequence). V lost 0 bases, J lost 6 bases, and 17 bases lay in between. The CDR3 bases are TGTGCCTGGAGTGTACGCAGGCCCCAGATCTCCGGGGAGCTGTTTTTT. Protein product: CAWSVRRPQISGELFF.